The present T cell receptor (beta chain) was sequenced within a study of T-cell memory formation after mild COVID-19. TCRdb fed the 5' RACE reads into MiXCR, producing one record per CDR3 protein. The data show a few hundred thousand distinct CDR3 sequences, more than 13% seen once. V lost 3 bases, J lost 0 bases, and 9 bases lay in between. The CDR3 runs to 14 residues. Germline lookup yields CDR1 PRHDT and CDR2 FYEKMQ (reference sequence). At least ten counts were recorded for this clonotype. The clonotype originates from a man younger than 35 who had mild COVID-19 (a few samples of this study predate the infection). Cell type and time point are not known. Sequencing was done on a sample of PBMCs or a T cell subset sorted from them (not recorded which). The chain carries TRBV13 and TRBJ2-7; a possible D gene is TRBD2 (5 bases). CDR3 nucleotide sequence: TGTGCCAGCAGCTTGCGGAGGAGCTCCTACGAGCAGTACTTC. It specifies CASSLRRSSYEQYF.